This T cell receptor beta chain is drawn from a study of Tregs in tolerant kidney transplant recipients. Assay used: immunoSEQ multiplex PCR; TCRdb lists only in-frame clones, some missing. The sample shows some 10,000 clones, and more than 25% sits with its ten largest clones. CDR1 is SQVTM, CDR2 ANQGSEA, per germline. The CDR3 has 12 amino acids. Deletions cut 6 bases from V and 1 base from J, with 9 bases between. The nonmyeloablative bone marrow transplants came from related graft donors, with transient mixed chimerism. A word on this clone: Sequencing ends 3 residues short of the CDR3 end; the germline J gene provides the rest.

The chain recombines TRBV29-1 with TRBJ1-1; D is possibly TRBD1 (6 bases). Here the sequenced sample was CD8+ T cells from blood (PBMCs), taken 24 months after the transplant. The sequence came from a human patient who received a combined kidney and bone marrow transplant. Some T cells may be provided by the graft donor. Incomplete CDR3 DNA: TGCAGCGTGACAGGCCCGAACACTGAA. Translating it yields CSVTGPNTE. In full, the CDR3 reads CSVTGPNTEAFF.